Following are 9 T cell receptor beta chains from one sample sequenced in a study of cytotoxic CD8 clonotypes in ibrutinib-treated CLL. TCRdb's table, derived via immunoSEQ multiplex PCR, lists solely in-frame clones and lacks some. The top ten hold 5.1% of the sample, which has around 140,000 clones, 60% to 85% seen once. The sample in question was PBMCs, obtained after 24 months of ibrutinib treatment. The receptors originated from a human donor with chronic lymphocytic leukemia.

The CDR3 coding sequence is TGCGCCAGCAGCACGGGGACTAGCGGTCAAGAGACCCAGTACTTC. It encodes CASSTGTSGQETQYF. V is TRBV5-1 and J is TRBJ2-5, with 11 bases fitting TRBD2. The germline gives CDR1 SGHRS, CDR2 YFSETQ. The CDR3 has 15 amino acids. J gave up 2 bases and V 4 bases, and 4 bases lay outside the gene matches.

This chain connects TRBV9 to TRBJ2-1; TRBD1 matches at 8 bases. This CDR3 has 16 residues. Germline-derived CDR1 and CDR2 are SGDLS and YYNGEE. With V trimmed by 4 bases and J by 6 bases, 12 bases remained unmatched. Here the CDR3 reads CASSKDQGALGNEQFF. DNA for the CDR3: TGTGCCAGCAGCAAGGACCAGGGGGCTCTGGGCAATGAGCAGTTCTTC.

V usage is TRBV6-1 and J usage is TRBJ2-7; D remains ambiguous. Between the trimmed V and J ends, which lost 4 bases and 8 bases, there was a span of 15 bases. This CDR3 has 13 residues. Germline V gives CDR1 MNHNS, CDR2 SASEGT. The CDR3 region has the DNA TGTGCCAGCAGTGGGGCCCGAGGTGGGCAGCAGTACTTC. It encodes CASSGARGGQQYF.

The chain couples TRBV30 to TRBJ1-4; no definite D call. Looked up from germline, CDR1 is GTSNPN and CDR2 is SVGIG (reference sequence). The length of the CDR3 is 14 residues. The ends were cut back, 3 bases at V and 7 bases at J, with 15 bases in the middle. The CDR3 coding sequence is TGTGCCTGGAGCGCCGGGAACCAGATTGAAAAACTGTTTTTT. Protein product: CAWSAGNQIEKLFF.

The V and J genes are TRBV18 and TRBJ2-5, with D unresolved. Looked up from germline, CDR1 is KGHSH and CDR2 is LQKENI. The CDR3 totals 15 residues. Trimming removed 2 bases at V and 0 bases at J, with 10 bases between. The CDR3 nucleotides are TGTGCCAGCTCACCAAGGTCCGGGTACCAAGAGACCCAGTACTTC. Residues: CASSPRSGYQETQYF.

The gene calls are TRBV5-1 and TRBJ2-7, with D possibly being TRBD1 or TRBD2 (5 bases each). The CDR3 is 15 amino acids. CDR1 is SGHRS and CDR2 is YFSETQ in the germline V gene. V lost 0 bases, J lost 2 bases, and 12 bases lay in between. The CDR3 here is CASSLGGTATYEQYF. In DNA form, the CDR3 reads TGCGCCAGCAGCTTGGGGGGGACCGCAACCTACGAGCAGTACTTC.

V and J are TRBV7-2 and TRBJ1-2; D perhaps matches TRBD1 (6 bases). Germline assignment: CDR1 SGHTA and CDR2 FQGNSA. V was trimmed by 1 base and J by 5 bases, leaving 23 bases between them. The length of the CDR3 is 18 residues. The CDR3 nucleotides read TGTGCCAGCAGCTTAGGGTTCAGGGGAGGGGTGACGTTATATGGCTACACCTTC. It specifies CASSLGFRGGVTLYGYTF.

The V gene is TRBV28, the J gene TRBJ2-1; 16 bases map to TRBD2. The ends lost 4 bases at V and 4 bases at J; junction bases unmatched: 7. From germline, CDR1 is MDHEN and CDR2 SYDVKM. The CDR3 sequence is 18 residues long. CDR3 coding DNA: TGTGCCAGCAGTTGGGGACTAGCGGGAGGGCCCTGGTACAATGAGCAGTTCTTC. Its translation: CASSWGLAGGPWYNEQFF. Full variable domain (rest looked up from reference TRBV28 and TRBJ2-1): DVKVTQSSRYLVKRTGEKVFLECVQDMDHENMFWYRQDPGLGLRLIYFSYDVKMKEKGDIPEGYSVSREKKERFSLILESASTNQTSMYLCASSWGLAGGPWYNEQFFGPGTRLTVL.

The chain has TRBV7-2 and TRBJ2-4; 7 nucleotides agree with TRBD2. The germline CDR1 and CDR2 sequences are SGHTA and FQGNSA. This CDR3 contains 14 residues. The V and J ends lost 9 bases and 6 bases, in that order; junction bases with no gene match: 11. The CDR3 DNA follows: TGTGCCAGTACCCGGCGGGAGTTGGTAAACATTCAGTACTTC. Translating gives CASTRRELVNIQYF.